These T cell receptor beta chains were read from a single sample in a study of cytomegalovirus exposure and HLA in healthy donors. Some clones are missing from TCRdb's copy, which holds only in-frame ones; the method was immunoSEQ multiplex PCR. Of about 60,000 clones in the sample, approximately 95% were seen once. Sequenced material: PBMCs. The source of these receptors is a woman aged 18-30 years in good health and CMV-seronegative. Both conserved end residues are part of each CDR3. A D gene is named only where the DNA matches it firmly.

TGCGCCAGCAGCCAGGACAGGGGTCCAGGAGACCAGTACTTC	CASSQDRGPGDQYF	TRBD1	TRBV4-1	TRBJ2-5
TGTGCCAGCAGCTTCGATAGCGGGAGGGAAAGGAATGAGCAGTTCTTC	CASSFDSGRERNEQFF	TRBD2	TRBV7-2	TRBJ2-1
TGTGCCAGCAGCGCAGGCATTAGCACAGATACGCAGTATTTT	CASSAGISTDTQYF	-	TRBV7-3	TRBJ2-3
TGTGCCAGCAGTGAATGGTCTGAAGCGGGTGAGCAGTTCTTC	CASSEWSEAGEQFF	-	TRBV6-1	TRBJ2-1
TGTGCCAGCCAGGGGAGCAACACAGATACGCAGTATTTT	CASQGSNTDTQYF	-	TRBV27	TRBJ2-3
TGTGCCAGCAGTTTATCACTCCGTCTGCGGGGGGCGAGGACCATAAAGCAGTTCTTC	CASSLSLRLRGARTIKQFF	TRBD2	TRBV27	TRBJ2-1
TGTGCCAGCAGTGACTCGGCTAGCGGGGGAGCAGATACGCAGTATTTT	CASSDSASGGADTQYF	TRBD2	TRBV6-4	TRBJ2-3
TGTGCCAGCAGTTACATCAGGGGGCCCCAAGAGACCCAGTACTTC	CASSYIRGPQETQYF	TRBD1	TRBV6-5	TRBJ2-5
TGTGCCAGCAGCTCGAACAGGGCCATTGCAACTAATGAAAAACTGTTTTTT	CASSSNRAIATNEKLFF	-	TRBV7-8	TRBJ1-4
TGTGCCAGTAGTATCGTGGGGGGGACCTACGAGCAGTACTTC	CASSIVGGTYEQYF	TRBD2	TRBV19	TRBJ2-7
TGTGCCAGCAGCGGCGGCCCATCGCAGGGTGAAAAACTGTTTTTT	CASSGGPSQGEKLFF	-	TRBV9	TRBJ1-4
TGCAGCGTTGAGAGGAGGACAGCATCAGCTAACTATGGCTACACCTTC	CSVERRTASANYGYTF	-	TRBV29-1	TRBJ1-2
TGCGCCAGCAGCCAAGCTAGCGGGACAGGAAATGAAAAACTGTTTTTT	CASSQASGTGNEKLFF	TRBD1	TRBV4-3	TRBJ1-4
TGTGCCAGCAGCTTAGCATCCGGAGTTGGGGCCAACGTCCTGACTTTC	CASSLASGVGANVLTF	-	TRBV7-9	TRBJ2-6